This is a list of T cell receptor beta chains from one sample in a study of CD8 T cells in Susac syndrome. TCRdb called the immunoSEQ multiplex PCR reads again in MiXCR, with one record for every CDR3 protein. The sample carries under 250,000 distinct CDR3 sequences, just under 95% recorded once. The sample taken for sequencing was CD4+ T cells from PBMCs. These TCRs come from a human donor with multiple sclerosis. CDR3s include the opening cysteine and the closing phenylalanine or tryptophan. D genes are given only for firm matches. Clone size appears in some rows only: once, few, many, or a class for an expanded clone.

d_gene	v_gene	abundance	j_gene	CDR3nt	CDR3aa
TRBD1	TRBV7-2	.	TRBJ1-1	TGTGCCAGCAGAAAAGGGGGCAGGTTGAACACTGAAGCTTTCTTT	CASRKGGRLNTEAFF
TRBD2	TRBV3-1	.	TRBJ2-2	TGTGCCAGCAGCCGGGGACTAGCGGGAGCTTCGAACACCGGGGAGCTGTTTTTT	CASSRGLAGASNTGELFF
TRBD1	TRBV27	.	TRBJ2-2	TGTGCCAGCAGTTTGAGACAGGGCGACACCGGGGAGCTGTTTTTT	CASSLRQGDTGELFF
.	TRBV20-1	.	TRBJ1-2	TGCAGTGCCCACAGTGTTAACTATGGCTACACCTTC	CSAHSVNYGYTF
.	TRBV7-3	.	TRBJ2-2	TGTGCCAGCAGCTATCGGACCACCGGGGAGCTGTTTTTT	CASSYRTTGELFF
TRBD1	TRBV19	once	TRBJ2-2	TGTGCCAGTAGTGTAGGCAGGGGGAGCACCGGGGAGCTGTTTTTT	CASSVGRGSTGELFF
.	TRBV11-3	.	TRBJ2-5	TGTGCCAGCAGCTCCCGGGAGTGGAGGGAGACCCAGTACTTC	CASSSREWRETQYF
.	TRBV6-4	.	TRBJ2-3	TGTGCCAGCAGTGAGCGGGGGCGGGCAGATACGCAGTATTTT	CASSERGRADTQYF
.	TRBV6-1	.	TRBJ1-1	TGTGCCAGCAGTGAAGCGCAAGGCCGTGAAGCTTTCTTT	CASSEAQGREAFF
.	TRBV5-1	.	TRBJ1-4	TGCGCCAGCAGCTTCGACTCATATGCAACTAATGAAAAACTGTTTTTT	CASSFDSYATNEKLFF
.	TRBV5-6	.	TRBJ2-7	TGTGCCAGCAGCTTGAGGCAAGAGCAGTACTTC	CASSLRQEQYF
TRBD1	TRBV5-6	.	TRBJ2-1	TGTGCCAGCAGGCTGGGCAGGGGGCAATCCCCCTTCTACAATGAGCAGTTCTTC	CASRLGRGQSPFYNEQFF
TRBD2	TRBV20-1	.	TRBJ2-5	TGCAGTGCTATTAGCGGGGAGGGGGCCCAGTACTTC	CSAISGEGAQYF
TRBD1	TRBV10-3	.	TRBJ1-2	TGTGCCATCAGTCTTGGACAGGGACCTAACTATGGCTACACCTTC	CAISLGQGPNYGYTF
TRBD2	TRBV3-1	once	TRBJ2-1	TGTGCCAGCAGCCAAGAACTAGCGGGGTACAATGAGCAGTTCTTC	CASSQELAGYNEQFF
.	TRBV27	.	TRBJ1-1	TGTGCCAGCAGTTTAGTCCCCCCAGGCACTGAAGCTTTCTTT	CASSLVPPGTEAFF
TRBD1	TRBV5-1	.	TRBJ1-1	TGCGCCAGCAGCTTCACACAGGGGGCGCCTGAAGCTTTCTTT	CASSFTQGAPEAFF
.	TRBV12-3/TRBV12-4	few	TRBJ2-5	TGTGCCAGCAGTTGGGGAGAGACCCAGTACTTC	CASSWGETQYF
TRBD1	TRBV4-1	.	TRBJ2-1	TGCGCCAGCAGCCAAGCCAGGGGGTTGAGCTCCTACAATGAGCAGTTCTTC	CASSQARGLSSYNEQFF
.	TRBV7-3	.	TRBJ2-2	TGTGCCAGCCGCCTTGGGAACACCGGGGAGCTGTTTTTT	CASRLGNTGELFF
TRBD1	TRBV29-1	.	TRBJ1-1	TGCAGCGTTGAGGTTTGGGACAGGGAAGCTTTCTTT	CSVEVWDREAFF
.	TRBV10-3	few	TRBJ2-2	TGTGCCGCCAGGGATTCGAACACCGGGGAGCTGTTTTTT	CAARDSNTGELFF
.	TRBV24-1	.	TRBJ2-3	TGTGCCACCAGTGATCCTGCTGTGCTCACAGATACGCAGTATTTT	CATSDPAVLTDTQYF
TRBD2	TRBV4-1	once	TRBJ2-2	TGCGCCAGCAGCCACTCCTTGGAACTAGCGGGAGGTGACAACACCGGGGAGCTGTTTTTT	CASSHSLELAGGDNTGELFF
.	TRBV20-1	.	TRBJ1-5	TGCAGTGCTAGTGACAGTTCCAATCAGCCCCAGCATTTT	CSASDSSNQPQHF
TRBD2	TRBV3-1	once	TRBJ2-1	TGTGCCAGCAGCTCCACTAGCGGGAGCACCCACGAGCAGTTCTTC	CASSSTSGSTHEQFF
.	TRBV6-1	few	TRBJ1-1	TGTGCCAGCAGTGTTGGACCGGACACTGAAGCTTTCTTT	CASSVGPDTEAFF
TRBD2	TRBV24-1	.	TRBJ2-1	TGTGCCACCAGTCTCGGGACTAGCCCTTTGGATGAGCAGTTCTTC	CATSLGTSPLDEQFF
.	TRBV20-1	once	TRBJ1-1	TGCAGTGCTAGTCACAAGAACACTGAAGCTTTCTTT	CSASHKNTEAFF
.	TRBV5-4	.	TRBJ2-2	TGTGCCAGCAGCTGGGGAACAGGTTCGGGCGGGGAGCTGTTTTTT	CASSWGTGSGGELFF
.	TRBV11-3	once	TRBJ1-3	TGTGCCAGCAGCTCGGGACTCTCTGGAAACACCATATATTTT	CASSSGLSGNTIYF
TRBD1	TRBV30	.	TRBJ2-5	TGTGCCTGGACAGGGGGCGCCGGAGAGACCCAGTACTTC	CAWTGGAGETQYF
TRBD2	TRBV20-1	once	TRBJ2-2	TGCAGTGCTCCTCTAGCGGGAAGAAACACCGGGGAGCTGTTTTTT	CSAPLAGRNTGELFF
TRBD1	TRBV28	.	TRBJ2-2	TGTGCCAGCAGAATAAACAGGGGGCTTACCGGGGAGCTGTTTTTT	CASRINRGLTGELFF
.	TRBV9	.	TRBJ2-5	TGTGCCAGCAGCGTATCCAATGCGGGGATTTTGGCGGAGACCCAGTACTTC	CASSVSNAGILAETQYF